This T cell receptor beta chain was recorded in a study of technical replicates of blood from a few donors. V lost 5 bases to trimming and J lost 1 base, with 12 bases between them. The CDR3 spans 15 residues. Germline V gene lookup returns CDR1 SGHDN and CDR2 FVKESK. TCRdb's table, derived via immunoSEQ multiplex PCR, lists solely in-frame clones and lacks some. The sample comprises around 77,000 clones, 80% to 95% of which are singletons, and 0.41% rests with the top ten. Sequenced: T cells isolated from PBMCs. This receptor was identified in a human donor in good health. The chain links TRBV14 to TRBJ2-1; the D gene is possibly TRBD1 (6 bases). The CDR3 region is CASSLQGGSYNEQFF. The CDR3 bases are TGTGCCAGCAGCTTACAGGGTGGGTCCTACAATGAGCAGTTCTTC.